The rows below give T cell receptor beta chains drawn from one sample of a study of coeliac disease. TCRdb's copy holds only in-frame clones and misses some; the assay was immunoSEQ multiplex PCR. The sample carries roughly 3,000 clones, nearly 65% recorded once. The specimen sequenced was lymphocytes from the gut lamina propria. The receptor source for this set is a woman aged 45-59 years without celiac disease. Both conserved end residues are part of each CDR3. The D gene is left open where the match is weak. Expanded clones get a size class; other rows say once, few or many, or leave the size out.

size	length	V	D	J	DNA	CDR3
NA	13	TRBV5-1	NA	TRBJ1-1	TGCGCCAGCAGCCCAAGCGGGGGAACTGAAGCTTTCTTT	CASSPSGGTEAFF
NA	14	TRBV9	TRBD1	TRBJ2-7	TGTGCCAGCAGCCCCAGCGGACAGGGTAGCGAGCAGTACTTC	CASSPSGQGSEQYF
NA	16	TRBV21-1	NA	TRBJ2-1	TGTGCCAGCGTTCCCTCAGGACAGGGGCAGGGGAATGAGCAGTTCTTC	CASVPSGQGQGNEQFF
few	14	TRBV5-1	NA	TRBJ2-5	TGCGCCAGCAGCTTAGGGGTGAACCAAGAGACCCAGTACTTC	CASSLGVNQETQYF
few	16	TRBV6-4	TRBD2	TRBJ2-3	TGTGCCAGCAGTGACTCAGATAGCGGGGGGCCAGATACGCAGTATTTT	CASSDSDSGGPDTQYF
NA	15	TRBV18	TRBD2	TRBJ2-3	TGTGCCAGCTCACCACTAGCGGGGGGGCCAGATACGCAGTATTTT	CASSPLAGGPDTQYF
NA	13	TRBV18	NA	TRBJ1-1	TGTGCCAGCTCACGGGCGGGGAACACTGAAGCTTTCTTT	CASSRAGNTEAFF
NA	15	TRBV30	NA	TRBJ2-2	TGTGCCTGGAGTCACCAGGGGTGGGCCACCGGGGAGCTGTTTTTT	CAWSHQGWATGELFF
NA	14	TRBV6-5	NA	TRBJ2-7	TGTGCCAGCAGTTACTCGGGGGGTCCCTACGAGCAGTACTTC	CASSYSGGPYEQYF
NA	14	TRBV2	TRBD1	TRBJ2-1	TGTGCCAGCAAGGGACAGGGGGCAGTAAATGAGCAGTTCTTC	CASKGQGAVNEQFF
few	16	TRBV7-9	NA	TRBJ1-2	TGTGCCAGCAGCAGGCAGGCGGGGATTCCTAACTATGGCTACACCTTC	CASSRQAGIPNYGYTF
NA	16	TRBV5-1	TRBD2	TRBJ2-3	TGCGCCAGCAGGATTCTAAGCGGGGGAAACACAGATACGCAGTATTTT	CASRILSGGNTDTQYF
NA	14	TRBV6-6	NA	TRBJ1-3	TGTGCCAGCAGTTCAACAGGCCCGGGAAACACCATATATTTT	CASSSTGPGNTIYF
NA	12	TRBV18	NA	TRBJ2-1	TGTGCCAGCTCACCTCTGCGGGAAGAGCAGTTCTTC	CASSPLREEQFF
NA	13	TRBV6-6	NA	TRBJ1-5	TGTGCCAGCAGTCGACAGAGGAATCAGCCCCAGCATTTT	CASSRQRNQPQHF
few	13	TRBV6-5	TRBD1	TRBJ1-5	TGTGCCAGCAGTGGGACAGCAAATCAGCCCCAGCATTTT	CASSGTANQPQHF
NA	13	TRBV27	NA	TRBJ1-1	TGTGCCAGCAGTTCCGGTAGAGGTACTGAAGCTTTCTTT	CASSSGRGTEAFF
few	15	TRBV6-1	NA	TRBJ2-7	TGTGCCAGCAGTGCCTACCTACAGGGAGACTACGAGCAGTACTTC	CASSAYLQGDYEQYF
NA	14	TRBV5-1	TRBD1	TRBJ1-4	TGCGCCAGCAGCGTCGGACAGGGGTTTGAAAAGCTGTTTTTT	CASSVGQGFEKLFF
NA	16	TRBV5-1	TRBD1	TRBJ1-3	TGCGCCAGCAGCCCCGGGACAGGGTTGGGAGGAAACACCATATATTTT	CASSPGTGLGGNTIYF
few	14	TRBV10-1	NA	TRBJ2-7	TGCGCCAGCAGTGAGAACGGGGGTACCTACGAGCAGTACTTC	CASSENGGTYEQYF
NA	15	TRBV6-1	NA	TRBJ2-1	TGTGCCAGCAAATACGGGGAACTAGTCAACAATGAGCAGTTCTTC	CASKYGELVNNEQFF
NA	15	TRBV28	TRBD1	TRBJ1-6	TGTGCCAGCCGCTCCCCGGGACAGGGGAGTTCACCCCTCCACTTT	CASRSPGQGSSPLHF
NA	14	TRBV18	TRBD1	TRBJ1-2	TGTGCCAGCTCACCATACGAGGGGGCGGCTGGCTACACCTTC	CASSPYEGAAGYTF
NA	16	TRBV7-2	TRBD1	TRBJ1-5	TGTGCCAGCAGCGTTACAGGGGAATTTAGCAATCAGCCCCAGCATTTT	CASSVTGEFSNQPQHF
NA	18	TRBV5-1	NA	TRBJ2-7	TGCGCCAGCAGCCGGCACGGAGGTGGAGATGTCGGCTTCTACGAGCAGTACTTC	CASSRHGGGDVGFYEQYF
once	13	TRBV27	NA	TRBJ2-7	TGTGCCAGCAGTTTGACCGAGGCCTACGAGCAGTACTTC	CASSLTEAYEQYF
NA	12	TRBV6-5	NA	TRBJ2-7	TGTGCCAGCACGGGGAACTCCTACGAGCAGTACTTC	CASTGNSYEQYF
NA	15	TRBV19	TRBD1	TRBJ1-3	TGTGCCAGTAGTATCATCGACAGGGGAGGAAACACCATATATTTT	CASSIIDRGGNTIYF
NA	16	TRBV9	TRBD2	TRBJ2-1	TGTGCCAGCAGCGCGACTAGCGGGGGGGCCAGGTATGAGCAGTTCTTC	CASSATSGGARYEQFF
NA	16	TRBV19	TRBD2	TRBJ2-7	TGTGCCAGTAGTATCCGACTAGCGGGGGGCTTCTACGAGCAGTACTTC	CASSIRLAGGFYEQYF
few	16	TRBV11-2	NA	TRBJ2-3	TGTGCCAGCAGCTTATTGGCCGGGGGGCCGGGCGATACGCAGTATTTT	CASSLLAGGPGDTQYF
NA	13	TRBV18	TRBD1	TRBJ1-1	TGTGCCAGCTCACCACGGGCAGGGGGTAGAGCTTTCTTT	CASSPRAGGRAFF
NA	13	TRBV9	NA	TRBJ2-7	TGTGCCAGCAGCGTAGAGGAGCGACGGGAGCAGTACTTC	CASSVEERREQYF
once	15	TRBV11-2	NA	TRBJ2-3	TGTGCCAGTCAACCCAGAGGGGGTCGGACAGATACGCAGTATTTT	CASQPRGGRTDTQYF
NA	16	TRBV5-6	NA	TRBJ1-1	TGTGCCAGCAGCTTGGTAACAGGGCTCATGAACACTGAAGCTTTCTTT	CASSLVTGLMNTEAFF
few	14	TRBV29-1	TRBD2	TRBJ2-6	TGCAGCGTCCTTGCGGGGGCTGGGGCCAACGTCCTGACTTTC	CSVLAGAGANVLTF
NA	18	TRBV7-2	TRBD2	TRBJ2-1	TGTGCCAGCAGCTTAGCCTCCCTAGCGGGGGGGCAGAACAATGAGCAGTTCTTC	CASSLASLAGGQNNEQFF
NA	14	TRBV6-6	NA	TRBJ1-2	TGTGCCAGCAGTCCCCGGGACACACTCTATGGCTACACCTTC	CASSPRDTLYGYTF
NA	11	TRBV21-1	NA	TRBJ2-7	TGTGCCAGCGGGAGGAGACACGAGCAGTACTTC	CASGRRHEQYF
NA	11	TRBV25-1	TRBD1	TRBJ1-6	TGTGCCAGCAGTGAGACAGGGACCCTCCACTTT	CASSETGTLHF
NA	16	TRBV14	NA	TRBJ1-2	TGTGCCAGCAGCCAAGGGGGGCGCAGCAACAACTATGGCTACACCTTC	CASSQGGRSNNYGYTF
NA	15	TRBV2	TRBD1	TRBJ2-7	TGTGCCAGCAACCGAAAGACAGGGGACTTCTACGAGCAGTACTTC	CASNRKTGDFYEQYF